This T cell receptor beta chain derives from a study of spatial heterogeneity in lung cancer. Trimming shortened V by 1 base and J by 2 bases, and 9 bases separated the two germline ends. Per germline, CDR1 LGHNA and CDR2 YNFKEQ. The CDR3 runs 14 residues. TCRdb re-analysed the 5' RACE reads in MiXCR, keeping a single row per CDR3 protein. The table has 13,000 or so distinct CDR3 sequences, approximately 4.6% seen once. The time point was: sample taken at primary tumor resection. This clonotype was found a few times. Its antigen is undetermined. This beta chain is off target for a library built for alpha chains, so its abundance means little. General study points: For expanded intratumoral alpha and beta TCRs, counts tracked tumor mutation counts.

The receptor comes from a male donor with early-stage non-small cell lung cancer. The chain joins TRBV4-2 to TRBJ2-7; maybe TRBD1 (6 bases). The material was lung tumor tissue, obtained at surgery. The CDR3 sequence is CASSQGTDTYEQYF. DNA of the CDR3: TGTGCCAGCAGCCAAGGGACAGATACCTACGAGCAGTACTTC.